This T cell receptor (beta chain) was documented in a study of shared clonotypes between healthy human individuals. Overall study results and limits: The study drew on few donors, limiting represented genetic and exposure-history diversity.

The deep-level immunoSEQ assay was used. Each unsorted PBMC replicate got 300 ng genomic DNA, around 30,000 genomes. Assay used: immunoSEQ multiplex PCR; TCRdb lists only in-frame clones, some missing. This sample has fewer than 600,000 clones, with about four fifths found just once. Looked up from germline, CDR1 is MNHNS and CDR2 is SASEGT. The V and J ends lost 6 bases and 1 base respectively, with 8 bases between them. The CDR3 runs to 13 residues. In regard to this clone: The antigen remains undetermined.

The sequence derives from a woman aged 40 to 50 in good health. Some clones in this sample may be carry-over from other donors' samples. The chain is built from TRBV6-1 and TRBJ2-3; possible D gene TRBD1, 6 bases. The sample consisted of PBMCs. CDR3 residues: CASSRGGTDTQYF. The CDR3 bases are TGTGCCAGCAGCAGGGGCGGCACAGATACGCAGTATTTT.